Listed below are T cell receptor beta chains from one sample, sequenced in a study of blood T cell repertoires in COVID-19. Profiling relied on immunoSEQ multiplex PCR, and the TCRdb table lists in-frame clones only, not all of them. Here the sample spans around 120,000 clones, approximately 71% being singletons. The sample comprised peripheral blood. These receptors originate from a woman in her 70s with acute or convalescent COVID-19. Each CDR3 is given with its conserved first and last residue. Fields, in order: clone size, J gene, D gene, V gene, CDR3 length, CDR3 protein, CDR3 DNA. The D gene is left open where the match is weak. Clone size is given for some rows only: seen once, a few or many times, or a class if the clone is expanded.

size: -
J: TRBJ1-2
D: -
V: TRBV2
length: 13
CDR3: CASSEGAYYGYTF
DNA: TGTGCCAGCAGTGAGGGCGCCTACTATGGCTACACCTTC

size: few
J: TRBJ2-1
D: -
V: TRBV20-1
length: 13
CDR3: CSASTGHTNEQFF
DNA: TGCAGTGCTAGTACGGGACATACTAATGAGCAGTTCTTC

size: -
J: TRBJ1-4
D: TRBD1
V: TRBV29-1
length: 13
CDR3: CSVGQGSSEKLFF
DNA: TGCAGCGTTGGACAGGGATCTTCGGAAAAACTGTTTTTT

size: -
J: TRBJ2-3
D: TRBD1
V: TRBV11-2
length: 15
CDR3: CASSVGTGPADTQYF
DNA: TGTGCCAGCAGCGTCGGGACAGGCCCCGCAGATACGCAGTATTTT

size: -
J: TRBJ2-3
D: TRBD2
V: TRBV9
length: 15
CDR3: CASSVEGGRTDTQYF
DNA: TGTGCCAGCAGCGTAGAGGGCGGGAGAACAGATACGCAGTATTTT

size: many
J: TRBJ2-6
D: -
V: TRBV27
length: 16
CDR3: CASTLGLSSGANVLTF
DNA: TGTGCCAGCACTCTGGGGCTCAGCTCTGGGGCCAACGTCCTGACTTTC

size: -
J: TRBJ1-2
D: TRBD1
V: TRBV29-1
length: 15
CDR3: CSVATGQGLYYGYTF
DNA: TGCAGCGTTGCTACGGGACAGGGTTTATACTATGGCTACACCTTC

size: -
J: TRBJ2-7
D: TRBD2
V: TRBV5-4
length: 16
CDR3: CASSLSGTSGHYEQYF
DNA: TGTGCCAGCAGCTTGTCGGGGACTAGCGGACACTACGAGCAGTACTTC

size: -
J: TRBJ2-1
D: -
V: TRBV30
length: 15
CDR3: CAWKLGSGRYNEQFF
DNA: TGTGCCTGGAAGTTGGGTAGCGGACGCTACAATGAGCAGTTCTTC

size: -
J: TRBJ2-7
D: -
V: TRBV6-1
length: 13
CDR3: CASSEYRASEQYF
DNA: TGTGCCAGCAGTGAATACAGGGCTAGCGAGCAGTACTTC

size: once
J: TRBJ2-2
D: -
V: TRBV6-5
length: 13
CDR3: CASSYSHTGELFF
DNA: TGTGCCAGCAGTTATAGTCACACCGGGGAGCTGTTTTTT

size: -
J: TRBJ1-2
D: TRBD1
V: TRBV11-2
length: 16
CDR3: CASSQSGPGGNYGYTF
DNA: TGTGCCAGCAGCCAGTCCGGGCCAGGGGGAAACTATGGCTACACCTTC

size: -
J: TRBJ2-2
D: TRBD2
V: TRBV29-1
length: 16
CDR3: CSVVRTSGSTAGELFF
DNA: TGCAGCGTTGTGCGGACTAGCGGGAGTACCGCCGGGGAGCTGTTTTTT

size: -
J: TRBJ1-2
D: TRBD1
V: TRBV29-1
length: 14
CDR3: CSGRTGANNYGYTF
DNA: TGCAGCGGTCGGACAGGGGCGAATAACTATGGCTACACCTTC

size: once
J: TRBJ2-3
D: -
V: TRBV11-2
length: 17
CDR3: CASSSHRGGIITDTQYF
DNA: TGTGCCAGCAGCTCCCACAGGGGGGGCATAATCACAGATACGCAGTATTTT

size: -
J: TRBJ2-5
D: -
V: TRBV27
length: 15
CDR3: CASSSGRGRGETQYF
DNA: TGTGCCAGCAGTTCCGGCAGGGGGCGGGGGGAGACCCAGTACTTC

size: -
J: TRBJ1-2
D: TRBD1
V: TRBV12-3/TRBV12-4
length: 13
CDR3: CASRRQGSYGYTF
DNA: TGTGCCAGCAGGCGACAGGGGAGCTATGGCTACACCTTC

size: -
J: TRBJ2-5
D: -
V: TRBV18
length: 15
CDR3: CASSPNDRRQETQYF
DNA: TGTGCCAGCTCACCCAACGACAGGAGACAAGAGACCCAGTACTTC

size: -
J: TRBJ2-2
D: -
V: TRBV6-1
length: 14
CDR3: CASSEVQGAGELFF
DNA: TGTGCCAGCAGTGAAGTGCAGGGCGCCGGGGAGCTGTTTTTT

size: -
J: TRBJ1-1
D: -
V: TRBV7-9
length: 15
CDR3: CASSPAGAPNTEAFF
DNA: TGTGCCAGCAGCCCGGCGGGGGCGCCGAACACTGAAGCTTTCTTT

size: -
J: TRBJ1-2
D: -
V: TRBV6-5
length: 12
CDR3: CASSYADYGYTF
DNA: TGTGCCAGCAGTTACGCAGACTATGGCTACACCTTC

size: -
J: TRBJ2-7
D: TRBD1
V: TRBV7-8
length: 15
CDR3: CASSSSAGGALEQYF
DNA: TGTGCCAGCAGCTCCTCGGCAGGGGGCGCGCTGGAGCAGTACTTC

size: -
J: TRBJ2-5
D: -
V: TRBV21-1
length: 20
CDR3: CASSKDPGQGRPPTRKTQYF
DNA: TGTGCCAGCAGCAAAGATCCTGGACAGGGTAGGCCCCCTACCCGAAAGACCCAGTACTTC

size: -
J: TRBJ1-4
D: TRBD1
V: TRBV5-1
length: 14
CDR3: CASSPRTGGEKLFF
DNA: TGCGCCAGCAGCCCACGGACAGGGGGAGAAAAACTGTTTTTT

size: -
J: TRBJ1-1
D: -
V: TRBV23-1
length: 15
CDR3: CASSRQRDLNTEAFF
DNA: TGCGCCAGCAGTCGGCAGCGGGATTTGAACACTGAAGCTTTCTTT

size: few
J: TRBJ2-1
D: TRBD2
V: TRBV11-2
length: 19
CDR3: CASSHPRGSSGSSYNEQFF
DNA: TGTGCCAGCAGCCACCCTAGGGGGAGTAGCGGGAGCTCCTACAATGAGCAGTTCTTC

size: once
J: TRBJ2-5
D: -
V: TRBV7-9
length: 17
CDR3: CASSRGARVTYQETQYF
DNA: TGTGCCAGCAGCCGCGGGGCGCGGGTGACGTACCAAGAGACCCAGTACTTC

size: -
J: TRBJ2-2
D: -
V: TRBV7-2
length: 17
CDR3: CASSLLAGTMNSGELFF
DNA: TGTGCCAGCAGCTTACTCGCCGGGACAATGAATTCCGGGGAGCTGTTTTTT

size: -
J: TRBJ1-6
D: -
V: TRBV19
length: 15
CDR3: CASSIRQGNNSPLHF
DNA: TGTGCCAGTAGTATTAGGCAGGGGAATAATTCACCCCTCCACTTT

size: -
J: TRBJ1-2
D: TRBD1
V: TRBV6-6
length: 17
CDR3: CASSPTGTGAFNYGYTF
DNA: TGTGCCAGCAGTCCAACCGGGACAGGGGCCTTTAACTATGGCTACACCTTC

size: -
J: TRBJ1-1
D: TRBD1
V: TRBV19
length: 15
CDR3: CASSRDRGLNTEAFF
DNA: TGTGCCAGTAGCCGGGACAGGGGATTGAACACTGAAGCTTTCTTT

size: -
J: TRBJ2-3
D: -
V: TRBV3-1/TRBV3-2
length: 17
CDR3: CASSQDIFTSSTDTQYF
DNA: TGTGCCAGCAGCCAAGATATCTTTACTTCTAGCACAGATACGCAGTATTTT

size: -
J: TRBJ1-6
D: TRBD1
V: TRBV6-2/TRBV6-3
length: 17
CDR3: CASSYFMGQTYNSPLHF
DNA: TGTGCCAGCAGTTACTTTATGGGACAGACCTATAATTCACCCCTCCACTTT

size: -
J: TRBJ2-5
D: -
V: TRBV28
length: 14
CDR3: CASSPGRHGETQYF
DNA: TGTGCCAGCAGCCCAGGTCGGCACGGAGAGACCCAGTACTTC

size: -
J: TRBJ1-4
D: -
V: TRBV6-1
length: 14
CDR3: CASSEARANEKLFF
DNA: TGTGCCAGCAGTGAAGCACGGGCTAATGAAAAACTGTTTTTT

size: -
J: TRBJ2-1
D: -
V: TRBV14
length: 13
CDR3: CASSQDLRSEQFF
DNA: TGTGCCAGCAGCCAAGATTTGAGAAGTGAGCAGTTCTTC

size: -
J: TRBJ2-5
D: TRBD2
V: TRBV3-1/TRBV3-2
length: 15
CDR3: CASSQDGTSGLTQYF
DNA: TGTGCCAGCAGCCAAGATGGAACTAGCGGGTTGACCCAGTACTTC

size: -
J: TRBJ2-1
D: TRBD2
V: TRBV3-1/TRBV3-2
length: 14
CDR3: CASSQGASGNEQFF
DNA: TGTGCCAGCAGCCAAGGGGCTAGCGGTAATGAGCAGTTCTTC

size: -
J: TRBJ2-6
D: -
V: TRBV19
length: 18
CDR3: CASSTRGGDYTGANVLTF
DNA: TGTGCCAGTAGTACCCGAGGCGGCGACTATACTGGGGCCAACGTCCTGACTTTC

size: -
J: TRBJ1-4
D: -
V: TRBV10-3
length: 12
CDR3: CAISDGEGRLFF
DNA: TGTGCCATCAGTGATGGGGAGGGGCGACTGTTTTTT

size: -
J: TRBJ2-2
D: -
V: TRBV6-5
length: 13
CDR3: CASKIAPTGELFF
DNA: TGTGCCAGCAAAATAGCCCCCACCGGGGAGCTGTTTTTT